This T cell receptor (beta chain) came from a study of blood T cell repertoires in COVID-19. Study overall: Samples representing acute and convalescent COVID-19 were sourced from the United States, Italy and Spain.

The CDR3 runs 16 residues. Trimming cost V 5 bases and J 3 bases; bases outside gene matches: 9. Per the germline V gene, CDR1 is SGHVS and CDR2 is FNYEAQ. Original processing methods: By means of reference gene primer amplification, nucleated cell counts were estimated. TCRdb keeps only in-frame clones here, not all; method: immunoSEQ multiplex PCR. The V and J calls and the clone size are those of that table, but D and trimming were determined from the DNA. The sample lists around 290,000 clones; more than 75% were seen once. The source is a woman in her forties or fifties who had recovered from COVID-19. The gene calls are TRBV7-6 and TRBJ2-1, with 8 bases identical to TRBD1. Input material: peripheral blood. The CDR3 sequence is CASSHIPGQDYNEQFF. The CDR3 nucleotides read TGTGCCAGCAGCCACATACCGGGACAGGACTACAATGAGCAGTTCTTC.